This T cell receptor (beta chain) derives from a study of blood T cells in healthy people across ages. Overall study results and limits: Naive T cell percentage showed a strong correlation with the diversity of TCR beta.

This CDR3 spans 18 amino acids. The germline gives CDR1 SGHTA, CDR2 FQGNSA. Trimming removed 1 base from V and 0 bases from J; junction bases left unmatched: 8. Per sample, at least 6 micrograms of total RNA were extracted. In regard to this clonotype: The antigen is undetermined.

Next came a second PCR, run for about 7 to 12 cycles, which used a sample-barcoded 5' primer along with a J-beta primer mix. Each sample yielded at least 3 million CDR3-containing paired-end reads. In TCRdb, the 5' RACE reads were re-called with MiXCR into one record per CDR3 protein. The table shows 780,000 or so distinct CDR3 sequences, with around 50% occurring only once. The sequence came from a man aged 40-49 years in good health. The sequenced sample consisted of blood. The rearrangement links TRBV7-2 to TRBJ2-1; 8 bases align to TRBD1. CDR3 in amino acids: CASSLVSLGQGSYNEQFF. As DNA, the CDR3 is TGTGCCAGCAGCTTAGTTTCCCTAGGACAGGGCTCCTACAATGAGCAGTTCTTC.